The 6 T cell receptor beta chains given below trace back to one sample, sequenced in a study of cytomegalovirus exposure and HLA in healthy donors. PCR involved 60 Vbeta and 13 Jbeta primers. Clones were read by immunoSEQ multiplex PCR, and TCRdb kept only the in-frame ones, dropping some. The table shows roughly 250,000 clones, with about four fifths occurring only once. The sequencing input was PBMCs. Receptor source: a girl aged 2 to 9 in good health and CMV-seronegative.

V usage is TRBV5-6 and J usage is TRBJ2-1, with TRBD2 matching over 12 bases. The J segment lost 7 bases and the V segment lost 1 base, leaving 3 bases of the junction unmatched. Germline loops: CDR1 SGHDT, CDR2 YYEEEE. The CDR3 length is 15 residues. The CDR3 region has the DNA TGTGCCAGCAGCTTGCTAGCGGGGGGGCGTAATGAGCAGTTCTTC. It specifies CASSLLAGGRNEQFF.

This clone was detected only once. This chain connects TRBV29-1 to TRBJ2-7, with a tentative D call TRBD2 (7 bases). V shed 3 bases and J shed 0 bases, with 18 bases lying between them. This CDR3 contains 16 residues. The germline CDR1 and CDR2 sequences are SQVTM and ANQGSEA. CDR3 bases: TGCAGCGTTGATTCAGTCGGGGGGCAGAGCTCCTACGAGCAGTACTTC. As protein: CSVDSVGGQSSYEQYF.

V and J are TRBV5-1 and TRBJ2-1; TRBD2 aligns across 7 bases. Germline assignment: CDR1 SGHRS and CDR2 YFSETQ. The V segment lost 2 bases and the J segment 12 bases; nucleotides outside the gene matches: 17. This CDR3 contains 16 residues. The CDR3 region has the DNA TGCGCCAGCAGCTTAGGGGAAATAGCGGGTGCCCATACGCAGTTCTTC. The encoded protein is CASSLGEIAGAHTQFF. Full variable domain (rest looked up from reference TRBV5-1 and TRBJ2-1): KAGVTQTPRYLIKTRGQQVTLSCSPISGHRSVSWYQQTPGQGLQFLFEYFSETQRNKGNFPGRFSGRQFSNSRSEMNVSTLELGDSALYLCASSLGEIAGAHTQFFGPGTRLTVL.

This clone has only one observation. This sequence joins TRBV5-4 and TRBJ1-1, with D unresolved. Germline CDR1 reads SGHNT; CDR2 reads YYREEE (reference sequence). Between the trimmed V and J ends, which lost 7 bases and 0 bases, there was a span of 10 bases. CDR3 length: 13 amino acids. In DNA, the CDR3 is TGTGCCAGCGCCCCGGAGGTGAACACTGAAGCTTTCTTT. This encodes CASAPEVNTEAFF.

The DNA for the CDR3 is TGTGCCATCAGTGAGGCTCCGACAGATTCTGGAAACACCATATATTTT. Amino acids: CAISEAPTDSGNTIYF. This chain links TRBV10-3 with TRBJ1-3; possible D gene TRBD1, 5 bases. Germline V gives CDR1 ENHRY, CDR2 SYGVKD. The CDR3 loop spans 16 amino acids. The V gene lost 2 bases and the J gene lost 1 base, with 12 bases spanning the gap.

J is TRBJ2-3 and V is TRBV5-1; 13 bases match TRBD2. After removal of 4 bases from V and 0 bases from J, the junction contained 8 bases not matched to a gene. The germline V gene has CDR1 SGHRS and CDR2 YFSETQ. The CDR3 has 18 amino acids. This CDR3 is CASSPGLAGVGSTDTQYF. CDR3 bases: TGCGCCAGCAGCCCAGGACTAGCGGGAGTAGGGAGCACAGATACGCAGTATTTT.